The 17 T cell receptor beta chains given below trace back to one sample, sequenced in a study of identical twins. TCRdb ran MiXCR on the 5' RACE reads and lists one entry per CDR3 protein. The repertoire has approximately 230,000 distinct CDR3 sequences, about 14% of them found once; the top ten carry approximately 8.2%. Sequencing was done on a sample of memory (CD45RO+) T cells sorted from blood. Receptors were obtained from a woman aged 18-29 years in good health.

This clonotype was seen at least ten times. As DNA, the CDR3 is TGTGCCAGCCGTCCGGATTCCGTTGATCTCCCGAACACTGAAGCTTTCTTT. Protein sequence: CASRPDSVDLPNTEAFF. The genes are TRBV12-3 or TRBV12-4 and TRBJ1-1; D call uncertain. The CDR3 extends over 17 amino acids. Between the trimmed V and J ends, which lost 8 bases and 1 base, there was a span of 23 bases.

A few counts support this clonotype. This chain uses TRBV7-9 with TRBJ2-1, with 10 bases aligning to TRBD2. The ends lost 5 bases at V and 6 bases at J; junction bases unmatched: 4. This CDR3 is built from 14 residues. Germline V gives CDR1 SEHNR, CDR2 FQNEAQ (reference sequence). The chain's CDR3 is CASSQGLAINEQFF. Written as DNA, the CDR3 is TGTGCCAGCAGCCAGGGACTAGCGATCAATGAGCAGTTCTTC.

This clonotype was observed a few times. The rearrangement uses TRBV7-2 and TRBJ2-2, with D unresolved. CDR3 length: 16 residues. Trimming left V 1 base short and J 0 bases short, with 9 bases between. Germline V lookup: CDR1 SGHTA, CDR2 FQGNSA. CDR3 in DNA: TGTGCCAGCAGCTTAGGCCCAGGCGCGAACACCGGGGAGCTGTTTTTT. Protein product: CASSLGPGANTGELFF. The entire variable domain, with the rest obtained from reference TRBV7-2 and TRBJ2-2, is as follows: GAGVSQSPSNKVTEKGKDVELRCDPISGHTALYWYRQSLGQGLEFLIYFQGNSAPDKSGLPSDRFSAERTGGSVSTLTIQRTQQEDSAVYLCASSLGPGANTGELFFGEGSRLTVL.

In this sample, this clonotype turned up a few times. The chain links TRBV27 to TRBJ1-2; 10 bases align to TRBD1. V gave up 5 bases and J gave up 4 bases; unmatched junction bases: 10. There are 16 residues in the CDR3. Germline CDR1 MNHEY, CDR2 SMNVEV (reference sequence). CDR3 amino acids: CASSRRDRGEPYGYTF. The CDR3 DNA reads as TGTGCCAGCAGTCGTAGGGACAGGGGAGAGCCCTATGGCTACACCTTC.

V and J are TRBV24-1 and TRBJ2-1; a possible D gene is TRBD1 (6 bases). The V and J ends lost 3 bases and 8 bases respectively, with 7 bases between them. The V gene's germline CDR1 is KGHDR and CDR2 SFDVKD. This CDR3 is 12 amino acids long. CDR3 amino acids: CATSDTGYEQFF. Written as DNA, the CDR3 is TGTGCCACCAGTGATACAGGGTATGAGCAGTTCTTC.

The chain joins TRBV4-2 to TRBJ2-2, with D possibly matching TRBD2 (6 bases). This CDR3 has 15 amino acids. Trimming took 0 bases from V and 5 from J, leaving 10 bases between them. The germline V gene encodes CDR1 LGHNA and CDR2 YNFKEQ. The CDR3: CASSQETSSTGELFF. CDR3 DNA sequence: TGTGCCAGCAGCCAAGAGACTAGTAGTACCGGGGAGCTGTTTTTT.

In this sample, this clonotype turned up a few times. The chain is built from TRBV3-1 and TRBJ2-1; 9 nucleotides line up with TRBD2. The CDR3 runs 17 residues. Losses at the gene ends were 2 bases for V and 3 bases for J; bases not matched to a gene: 8. Germline CDR1 reads LGHDT; CDR2 reads YNNKEL (reference sequence). The CDR3 nucleotides are TGTGCCAGCAGCCAACAGGGCGGGGGGGTATTCTACAATGAGCAGTTCTTC. It codes for CASSQQGGGVFYNEQFF.

This clonotype was seen more than once but under ten times. The J gene is TRBJ1-1, the V gene TRBV29-1; no definite D call. The CDR3 extends over 10 amino acids. V was pared by 5 bases and J by 4 bases, with 5 bases between. Germline V gives CDR1 SQVTM, CDR2 ANQGSEA. CDR3 protein: CSVQITEAFF. The CDR3 DNA follows: TGCAGCGTTCAAATCACTGAAGCTTTCTTT.

This clonotype was seen only a few times. This rearrangement joins TRBV10-3 to TRBJ1-1; TRBD1 is a possible D gene (6 bases). Trimming cost V 7 bases and J 7 bases, with 10 bases left between them. Looked up from germline, CDR1 is ENHRY and CDR2 is SYGVKD. The CDR3 spans 11 residues. The CDR3 region is CAITTGSEAFF. As DNA, the CDR3 is TGTGCCATCACTACAGGGAGTGAAGCTTTCTTT.

A note on this clonotype: It is unclear where the CDR3 begins or ends on the DNA, so no DNA is shown, and the CDR3 is as TCRdb lists it. The chain employs TRBV29-1 and TRBJ1-1; the table calls TRBD1, which could not be checked here. From its first to its last residue, the CDR3 has 15 amino acids. Germline V gives CDR1 SQVTM, CDR2 ANQGSEA. This CDR3 is CSVGPGWGMNTEAFF.

This clonotype came up many times. The chain links TRBV9 to TRBJ2-7; D uncertain. Germline V gene data show CDR1 as SGDLS and CDR2 as YYNGEE. The V and J ends lost 0 bases and 2 bases respectively, with 9 bases between them. CDR3 size: 14 residues. The CDR3 DNA follows: TGTGCCAGCAGCGTAGATGGCAGCACCTACGAGCAGTACTTC. Amino acids: CASSVDGSTYEQYF. Full variable domain (rest looked up from reference TRBV9 and TRBJ2-7): DSGVTQTPKHLITATGQRVTLRCSPRSGDLSVYWYQQSLDQGLQFLIQYYNGEERAKGNILERFSAQQFPDLHSELNLSSLELGDSALYFCASSVDGSTYEQYFGPGTRLTVT.

The chain is built from TRBV10-2 and TRBJ2-1; perhaps D is TRBD1 or TRBD2 (7 bases each). The CDR3 has 13 amino acids. Germline V gene data show CDR1 as WSHSY and CDR2 as SAAADI. V was shortened by 8 bases and J by 2 bases, with 10 bases between the two germline ends. The CDR3 region has the DNA TGCGCCAGCCAGGGGGGGACCTACAATGAGCAGTTCTTC. Translation gives CASQGGTYNEQFF.

This clonotype was detected many times. This chain connects TRBV2 to TRBJ2-3, with 10 bases matching TRBD2. Trimming at V came to 9 bases and at J to 2 bases, leaving 11 bases not matched to a gene. The V gene's germline CDR1 is SNHLY and CDR2 FYNNEI. The length of the CDR3 is 16 residues. DNA for the CDR3: TGTGCCAGTCCCCCACTAGCGGGGAGGTCCACAGATACGCAGTATTTT. Translation gives CASPPLAGRSTDTQYF. Drawing the rest from reference TRBV2 and TRBJ2-3, the complete variable domain is EPEVTQTPSHQVTQMGQEVILRCVPISNHLYFYWYRQILGQKVEFLVSFYNNEISEKSEIFDDQFSVERPDGSNFTLKIRSTKLEDSAMYFCASPPLAGRSTDTQYFGPGTRLTVL.

This clonotype appeared many times. The gene calls are TRBV11-3 and TRBJ1-2; D is unresolved. Germline V gene data show CDR1 as SGHNT and CDR2 as YENEEA. The CDR3 length is 15 residues. V dropped 5 bases and J dropped 2 bases, with 15 bases sitting between them. The CDR3 bases are TGTGCCAGCAGCGCCGGGCTTCTCGGAAACTATGGCTACACCTTC. This encodes CASSAGLLGNYGYTF.

This clonotype turned up a few times. The chain is built from TRBV7-2 and TRBJ1-2, with D maybe TRBD1 (5 bases). Germline assignment: CDR1 SGHTA and CDR2 FQGNSA. CDR3 size: 16 residues. V dropped 5 bases and J dropped 4 bases, with 20 bases sitting between them. The CDR3 spells CASSPGGEGSRYGYTF. As DNA, the CDR3 is TGTGCCAGCAGCCCGGGGGGGGAGGGGAGCCGCTATGGCTACACCTTC.

The chain is built from TRBV5-1 and TRBJ2-2, with 10 nucleotides matching TRBD1. J lost 5 bases, V lost 1 base, and 8 bases had no gene match. CDR1 is SGHRS and CDR2 is YFSETQ in the germline V gene. The CDR3 totals 17 residues. Here the CDR3 DNA reads TGCGCCAGCAGCTTGTCGACAGGGGGCATTGGAACCGGGGAGCTGTTTTTT. Translating gives CASSLSTGGIGTGELFF.

This sequence joins TRBV21-1 and TRBJ2-6; the table gives TRBD2 as D, unverified against the DNA. TRBV21-1 is assigned pseudogene status. There are 17 residues in the CDR3. The CDR3 sequence: CASSSAEGRPGANVLTF. For the CDR3, the DNA is TGTGCCAGCAGCTCGGCGGAGGGTCGGCCTGGGGCCAACGTCCTGACTTTC.